This TCR beta chain was recovered during a study of blood T cell repertoires in COVID-19. Across the whole study: Collection of acute and convalescent COVID-19 samples took place in the United States, Italy and Spain. From T cells, B-cell-depleted T cells, or PBMCs came the material, which was cDNA or gDNA.

Trimming shortened V by 3 bases and J by 0 bases, and 3 bases separated the two germline ends. This CDR3 has 13 residues. In the authors' workflow: Cell counts per sample came from amplifying reference gene primers. Method: immunoSEQ multiplex PCR; TCRdb's copy keeps in-frame clones and lacks some. V, J and clone size derive from that table, while D and trimming were established from the DNA sequence. The data show under 300,000 clones, 85% seen once. As concerns this clone: The sample has other DNA sequences that encode this CDR3 too.

The source is a human donor in a cohort sampled during active COVID-19. The sequenced sample consisted of peripheral blood. The V and J genes are TRBV12-3 or TRBV12-4 and TRBJ1-3, with D uncertain. CDR3 nucleotides: TGTGCCAGCAGTTTCTCCTCTGGAAACACCATATATTTT. Its protein is CASSFSSGNTIYF.